This T cell receptor beta chain is drawn from a study of T cells in Graves' hyperthyroidism and ophthalmopathy. In its sample, this clonotype was seen many times. Diagnosis rested on symptoms, serum thyroxine and TRAb, thyroid ultrasound, and orbital computed tomography. There were TCR beta CDR3 regions amplified from RNA transcripts. The primer set for the first-round RT-PCR of the TCR CDR3 was HTBI. TCRdb re-derived calls from the multiplex PCR reads in MiXCR, one entry per CDR3 protein. In the table there are 310,000 or so distinct CDR3 sequences, approximately 17% of which are singletons. The CDR3 consists of 11 residues. The germline V and J ends were trimmed by 7 bases and 2 bases, with 7 bases remaining between them. The germline CDR1 and CDR2 sequences are DFQATT and SNEGSKA (reference sequence).

The sequence derives from an older woman with Graves' ophthalmopathy. The V call is TRBV20-1, the J call TRBJ2-3; D call uncertain. Sequencing was carried out using blood. The CDR3 reads CSVQDTDTQYF. The CDR3 DNA follows: TGCAGTGTGCAGGACACAGATACGCAGTATTTT.